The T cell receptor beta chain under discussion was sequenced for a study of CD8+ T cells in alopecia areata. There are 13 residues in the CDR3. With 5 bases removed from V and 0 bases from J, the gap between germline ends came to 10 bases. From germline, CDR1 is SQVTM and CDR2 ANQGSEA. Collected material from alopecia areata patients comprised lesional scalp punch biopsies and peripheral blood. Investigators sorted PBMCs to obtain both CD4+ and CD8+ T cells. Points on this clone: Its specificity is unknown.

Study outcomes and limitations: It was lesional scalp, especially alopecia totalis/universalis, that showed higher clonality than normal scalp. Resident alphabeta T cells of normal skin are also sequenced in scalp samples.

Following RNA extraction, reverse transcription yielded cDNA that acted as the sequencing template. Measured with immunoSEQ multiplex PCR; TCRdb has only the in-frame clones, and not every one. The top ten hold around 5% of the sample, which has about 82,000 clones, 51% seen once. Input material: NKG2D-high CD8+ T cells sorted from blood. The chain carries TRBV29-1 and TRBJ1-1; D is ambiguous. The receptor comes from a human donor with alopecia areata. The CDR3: CSVLGGLNTEAFF. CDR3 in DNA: TGCAGCGTTCTTGGCGGGTTGAACACTGAAGCTTTCTTT.